These 32 T cell receptor beta chains were all obtained from the same sample, sequenced in a study of blood T cell repertoires in COVID-19. TCRdb's table, derived via immunoSEQ multiplex PCR, lists solely in-frame clones and lacks some. Here the sample spans 150,000 to 160,000 clones, roughly 80% being singletons. What was sequenced was peripheral blood. These receptors all stem from a man aged 60 to 69 with acute or convalescent COVID-19.

The CDR3 sequence: CASSSPSGGSYNEQFF. The DNA for the CDR3 is TGTGCCAGCAGTTCCCCTAGCGGGGGGTCATACAATGAGCAGTTCTTC. The chain combines TRBV6-5 with TRBJ2-1; 11 nucleotides match TRBD2. The CDR3 has 16 amino acids. Per the germline V gene, CDR1 is MNHEY and CDR2 is SVGAGI. V dropped 4 bases and J dropped 4; count of bases not matched to a gene: 6.

There are a few counts of this clone. The V and J genes are TRBV19 and TRBJ1-2; D possibly corresponds to TRBD1 (5 bases). The CDR3 has 13 residues. Per the germline V gene, CDR1 is LNHDA and CDR2 is SQIVND (reference sequence). The V gene lost 5 bases and the J gene lost 4 bases, with 11 bases spanning the gap. CDR3: CASSPRVGYGYTF. In DNA, the CDR3 is TGTGCCAGTAGTCCCAGGGTTGGCTATGGCTACACCTTC.

This chain connects TRBV5-1 to TRBJ2-3; 12 bases line up with TRBD2. The length of the CDR3 is 15 residues. V lost 4 bases to trimming and J lost 4 bases; unmatched junction nucleotides: 4. Germline V gene data show CDR1 as SGHRS and CDR2 as YFSETQ. The CDR3 loop is CASSKLAGGPDTQYF. Written as DNA, the CDR3 is TGCGCCAGCAGCAAACTAGCGGGGGGTCCAGATACGCAGTATTTT.

The chain carries TRBV7-9 and TRBJ2-5; TRBD1 matches 12 bases. Germline-derived CDR1 and CDR2 are SEHNR and FQNEAQ (reference sequence). CDR3 length: 17 residues. V lost 4 bases and J lost 4; bases outside the gene matches: 10. CDR3 in amino acids: CASSSAGGQGARETQYF. CDR3 nucleotide sequence: TGTGCCAGCAGCTCGGCGGGGGGACAGGGGGCGCGAGAGACCCAGTACTTC.

This sequence joins TRBV19 and TRBJ1-1; no definite D call. V lost 6 bases and J lost 4, with 12 bases in between. Germline V gene lookup returns CDR1 LNHDA and CDR2 SQIVND (reference sequence). There are 13 residues in the CDR3. CDR3 nucleotides: TGTGCCAGTAGGCTCCAGTCCCTCACTGAAGCTTTCTTT. Translated, it gives CASRLQSLTEAFF.

V is TRBV5-1 and J is TRBJ1-4; tentative D call: TRBD1 (5 bases). This CDR3 spans 13 amino acids. In germline, CDR1 is SGHRS, CDR2 YFSETQ. V lost 5 bases and J lost 0, with 5 bases in between. CDR3 bases: TGCGCCAGCAGACAGGCAACTAATGAAAAACTGTTTTTT. This encodes CASRQATNEKLFF.

On this clone itself: Within the sample, other DNA sequences also encode this same CDR3. The chain combines TRBV7-9 with TRBJ1-1; D not certain. The CDR3 runs to 14 residues. V gave up 0 bases and J gave up 1 base, with 6 bases separating them. Germline V gene data show CDR1 as SEHNR and CDR2 as FQNEAQ (reference sequence). The CDR3 is CASSLAGGNTEAFF. The CDR3 DNA is TGTGCCAGCAGCTTAGCCGGCGGGAACACTGAAGCTTTCTTT.

The chain uses TRBV4-2 and TRBJ1-5, with 8 bases aligning to TRBD1. The CDR3 totals 16 residues. V lost 4 bases, J lost 6 bases, and 11 bases stayed unmatched. Germline lookup yields CDR1 LGHNA and CDR2 YNFKEQ. The CDR3 DNA sequence: TGTGCCAGCAGCCCAACTACAGGGGGGTGGGGTCAGCCCCAGCATTTT. This gives the protein CASSPTTGGWGQPQHF.

This clone was counted between two and nine times. This chain joins TRBV4-1 and TRBJ2-6, with 9 bases lining up with TRBD1. The V and J ends lost 1 base and 0 bases, in that order; junction bases with no gene match: 4. Per germline, CDR1 MGHRA and CDR2 YSYEKL. The CDR3 consists of 18 residues. Written as DNA, the CDR3 is TGCGCCAGCAGCCAAGGCGGGACAGGGATCTCTGGGGCCAACGTCCTGACTTTC. Its translation: CASSQGGTGISGANVLTF.

This chain connects TRBV29-1 to TRBJ1-1, with 7 bases matching TRBD1. Germline CDR1 and CDR2: SQVTM and ANQGSEA. The CDR3 is made up of 14 amino acids. Germline trimming cut 6 bases from V and 1 base from J; bases unmatched to any gene: 8. CDR3 sequence (DNA): TGCAGCGTCCGCCACAGGGGATGGAACACTGAAGCTTTCTTT. Its translation: CSVRHRGWNTEAFF.

DNA for the CDR3: TGTGCCAGCAGCAGTAGTAGCGGGAGTTCCACAGATACGCAGTATTTT. Amino acids: CASSSSSGSSTDTQYF. The chain has TRBV21-1 and TRBJ2-3; the table's D call, TRBD2, has no DNA check behind it. TRBV21-1 is deemed a pseudogene. The CDR3 has 16 residues.

The chain combines TRBV24-1 with TRBJ1-2; D not certain. This CDR3 contains 14 residues. V was trimmed by 4 bases and J by 8 bases, leaving 16 bases between them. Germline loops: CDR1 KGHDR, CDR2 SFDVKD. CDR3 bases: TGTGCCACCAGTGACTCCAGGACTTCTTGGGGCTACACCTTC. This sequence encodes CATSDSRTSWGYTF.

This clone has just one count. The rearrangement joins TRBV7-6 to TRBJ2-1; D uncertain. Germline V gives CDR1 SGHVS, CDR2 FNYEAQ. The CDR3 contains 11 residues. CDR3 in amino acids: CVSSLYNEQFF. CDR3 DNA sequence: TGTGTATCGAGTCTCTACAATGAGCAGTTCTTC.

This chain joins TRBV12-5 and TRBJ1-2, with 7 bases identical to TRBD1. Germline V gene sequence: CDR1 LGHNT, CDR2 FRNRAP. This CDR3 is built from 16 residues. After removal of 1 base from V and 4 bases from J, the junction contained 9 bases not matched to a gene. The CDR3 coding sequence is TGTGCTAGTGGTTTGGACCCGAGAGGGGGCAGCTATGGCTACACCTTC. Translation: CASGLDPRGGSYGYTF.

The genes are TRBV11-2 and TRBJ2-1; D may be TRBD2 (5 bases). The germline gives CDR1 SGHAT, CDR2 FQNNGV. CDR3 size: 15 residues. Trimming took off 0 bases at V and 3 bases at J, with 9 bases between the two ends. CDR3 sequence: CASSLEAAVYNEQFF. The CDR3 DNA reads TGTGCCAGCAGCTTAGAAGCGGCGGTCTACAATGAGCAGTTCTTC.

The chain couples TRBV19 to TRBJ2-1; 16 nucleotides align to TRBD2. CDR1 is LNHDA, CDR2 SQIVND, per germline (reference sequence). J lost 0 bases, V lost 1 base, and 12 bases had no gene match. The CDR3 extends over 22 amino acids. The DNA for the CDR3 is TGTGCCAGTAGTATAGTGGGGACTAGCGGGGGGGCAATGCCCTCCTCCTACAATGAGCAGTTCTTC. It codes for CASSIVGTSGGAMPSSYNEQFF.

For this clone: Other DNA sequences in the same sample also yield this CDR3. The CDR3 here is CASSLEPRNSPLHF. For the CDR3, the DNA is TGTGCCAGCAGTTTAGAGCCGCGGAATTCACCCCTCCACTTT. The chain is built from TRBV27 and TRBJ1-6; no firm D call. CDR3 size: 14 residues. The germline gives CDR1 MNHEY, CDR2 SMNVEV (reference sequence). V lost 2 bases to trimming and J lost 7 bases, with 9 bases between them.

This rearrangement joins TRBV7-3 to TRBJ2-2; 9 bases match TRBD2. The CDR3 spans 18 residues. Germline values: CDR1 SGHTA, CDR2 FQGTGA. J lost 1 base, V lost 6 bases, and 12 bases had no gene match. The CDR3: CASSQYPSGTLNTGELFF. The CDR3 DNA follows: TGTGCCAGCAGTCAATACCCTAGCGGGACATTGAACACCGGGGAGCTGTTTTTT.

This chain uses TRBV9 with TRBJ1-1; D is unresolved. V lost 0 bases and J 1 base, leaving 10 bases between the germline ends. Germline V CDR1 and CDR2: SGDLS, YYNGEE. CDR3 size: 15 residues. The CDR3 DNA follows: TGTGCCAGCAGCGTAGGATACCAGGCGAACACTGAAGCTTTCTTT. Its protein is CASSVGYQANTEAFF.

The chain joins TRBV7-2 to TRBJ2-2; D is perhaps TRBD2 (5 bases). V was trimmed by 5 bases and J by 6 bases, leaving 13 bases between them. The V gene's germline CDR1 is SGHTA and CDR2 FQGNSA. The CDR3 is 14 amino acids. CDR3 sequence: CASSIMSGSGELFF. CDR3 coding DNA: TGTGCCAGCAGCATAATGTCGGGGTCCGGGGAGCTGTTTTTT.

The chain has TRBV3-1 (or the pseudogene TRBV3-2) and TRBJ1-4, with D hard to call. This CDR3 is built from 14 residues. CDR1 LGHDT and CDR2 YNNKEL come from the germline V gene (reference sequence). Between the trimmed V and J ends, which lost 4 bases and 3 bases, there was a span of 9 bases. In DNA form, the CDR3 reads TGTGCCAGCAGCCTAAACGGGGCTAATGAAAAACTGTTTTTT. Its protein is CASSLNGANEKLFF.

This chain joins TRBV28 and TRBJ1-4, with D unclear. Per germline, CDR1 MDHEN and CDR2 SYDVKM. Trimming stripped 7 bases from V and 3 bases from J, with 9 bases between. The CDR3 is made up of 13 amino acids. The CDR3 nucleotides read TGTGCCAGCATGGAGGTGCCTAATGAAAAACTGTTTTTT. It specifies CASMEVPNEKLFF.

Written as DNA, the CDR3 is TGTGCCAGCAGCTTATCTCAGGCCTCCTATGGCTACACCTTC. Encoded protein: CASSLSQASYGYTF. The rearrangement links TRBV5-5 to TRBJ1-2; D is unresolved. Trimming removed 2 bases from V and 4 bases from J, with 12 bases in between. The germline gives CDR1 SGHKS, CDR2 YYEKEE (reference sequence). CDR3 length: 14 residues.

The J gene is TRBJ1-2, the V gene TRBV10-3, with D perhaps matching TRBD1 (5 bases). V was pared by 0 bases and J by 6 bases, with 11 bases between. The germline gives CDR1 ENHRY, CDR2 SYGVKD. The length of the CDR3 is 14 residues. The CDR3 loop reads CAISESGRGDGYTF. DNA of the CDR3: TGTGCCATCAGTGAGTCGGGGAGGGGTGATGGCTACACCTTC.

V and J are TRBV9 and TRBJ1-1; maybe TRBD1 (5 bases). Germline V lookup: CDR1 SGDLS, CDR2 YYNGEE. The V and J ends lost 0 bases and 3 bases respectively, with 9 bases between them. The CDR3 runs to 14 residues. DNA of the CDR3: TGTGCCAGCAGCGTAGAGGGGTGGGACACTGAAGCTTTCTTT. It encodes CASSVEGWDTEAFF.

The V gene is TRBV7-8, the J gene TRBJ1-3; TRBD1 is a possible D gene (5 bases). Trimming took 3 bases from V and 2 from J, leaving 8 bases between them. Germline lookup yields CDR1 SGHVS and CDR2 FQNEAQ. There are 14 residues in the CDR3. CDR3 sequence reads: CASSFRTTGNTIYF. The CDR3 DNA reads as TGTGCCAGCAGCTTCAGGACAACTGGAAACACCATATATTTT.

A word on this clone: The junction differs from germline at one of its ends, possibly a read error. The rearrangement uses TRBV30 and TRBJ1-1; no clear D. CDR1 and CDR2 (germline): GTSNPN, SVGIG (reference sequence). This CDR3 has 13 residues. CDR3 DNA: TGTGCCCGGAGGGAGGGAGCGGGAACTGAAGCTTTCTTT. Amino acids: CARREGAGTEAFF.

The chain is built from TRBV10-2 and TRBJ2-7; 9 bases fit TRBD1. Germline V lookup: CDR1 WSHSY, CDR2 SAAADI. The CDR3 is 15 amino acids. With V trimmed by 0 bases and J by 6 bases, 6 bases remained unmatched. The CDR3 DNA sequence: TGCGCCAGCAGTGAGTCGAGCGGGACAGGGCCCGAGCAGTACTTC. It specifies CASSESSGTGPEQYF.

There are a few counts of this clone. In the same sample, other DNA sequences code for this CDR3. The chain uses TRBV25-1 and TRBJ1-1; D uncertain. Germline CDR1 is MGHDK and CDR2 is SYGVNS. The V and J ends lost 7 bases and 1 base respectively, with 13 bases between them. CDR3 length equals 14 residues. The CDR3 sequence: CASNSRGKNTEAFF. The DNA of the CDR3 is TGTGCCAGCAATTCCAGAGGTAAGAACACTGAAGCTTTCTTT.

The chain employs TRBV28 and TRBJ2-7, with a tentative D call TRBD1 (9 bases). The CDR3 extends over 17 amino acids. Trimming shortened V by 7 bases and J by 4 bases, and 26 bases separated the two germline ends. The germline gives CDR1 MDHEN, CDR2 SYDVKM. CDR3 in DNA: TGTGCCAGCATCGCCGACAGGGGGAAAAGCGGGAGTTACGAGCAGTACTTC. The encoded protein is CASIADRGKSGSYEQYF.

The rearrangement links TRBV5-1 to TRBJ2-5, with D possibly being TRBD2 (5 bases). V was pared by 7 bases and J by 7 bases, with 14 bases between. The CDR3 totals 12 residues. Per germline, CDR1 SGHRS and CDR2 YFSETQ. The CDR3 DNA sequence: TGCGCCAGCTCCACTGGAGGTGGGACCCAGTACTTC. The encoded protein is CASSTGGGTQYF. The entire variable domain, with the rest obtained from reference TRBV5-1 and TRBJ2-5, is as follows: KAGVTQTPRYLIKTRGQQVTLSCSPISGHRSVSWYQQTPGQGLQFLFEYFSETQRNKGNFPGRFSGRQFSNSRSEMNVSTLELGDSALYLCASSTGGGTQYFGPGTRLLVL.

The V gene is TRBV9, the J gene TRBJ2-1; 16 bases agree with TRBD2. Per the germline V gene, CDR1 is SGDLS and CDR2 is YYNGEE. The CDR3 spans 16 residues. The trim removed 0 bases at V and 15 bases at J, leaving 9 bases unmatched. CDR3 sequence (DNA): TGTGCCAGCAGCGTAGACGGGACTAGCGGGAGGGAAGGCCGGTTCTTC. Its protein product is CASSVDGTSGREGRFF.